The 9 T cell receptor beta chains in this list originate from one sample, sequenced in a study of T cell responses to AZD1222 COVID-19 vaccine. Only in-frame clones appear in the TCRdb table, and some are missing; sequencing was by immunoSEQ multiplex PCR. The sample has 73,000 or so clones, 75% to 85% seen once. This specimen consisted of peripheral blood, obtained on day 0 of AZD1222 vaccination. The receptor source for this set is an adult in good health.

This chain connects TRBV4-1 to TRBJ2-5; D gene unclear. With 1 base removed from V and 2 bases from J, the gap between germline ends came to 5 bases. Per the germline V gene, CDR1 is MGHRA and CDR2 is YSYEKL. The CDR3 is 13 amino acids. CDR3 bases: TGCGCCAGCAGCCAAGTCGGGCAAGAGACCCAGTACTTC. Protein: CASSQVGQETQYF.

This clone was counted only a few times. The genes are TRBV5-6 and TRBJ1-1, with 8 bases fitting TRBD1. The CDR3 has 14 residues. Germline V gives CDR1 SGHDT, CDR2 YYEEEE. V shed 3 bases, J shed 3 bases, and the junction held 4 bases outside the gene matches. The DNA of the CDR3 is TGTGCCAGCAGCTATGGACAGGGCGACACTGAAGCTTTCTTT. Protein product: CASSYGQGDTEAFF.

The rearrangement uses TRBV7-3 and TRBJ2-7, with a weak D call TRBD1 (5 bases). Germline V CDR1 and CDR2: SGHTA, FQGTGA. The CDR3 has 14 amino acids. V gave up 2 bases and J gave up 3 bases, with 11 bases separating them. As DNA, the CDR3 is TGTGCCAGCAGCTTAGGTCCCCAGGGCTACGAGCAGTACTTC. Residues: CASSLGPQGYEQYF. Filled out from reference TRBV7-3 and TRBJ2-7, the complete variable domain reads GAGVSQTPSNKVTEKGKYVELRCDPISGHTALYWYRQSLGQGPEFLIYFQGTGAADDSGLPNDRFFAVRPEGSVSTLKIQRTERGDSAVYLCASSLGPQGYEQYFGPGTRLTVT.

The V gene is TRBV4-2, the J gene TRBJ2-1, with 14 positions matching TRBD2. Germline CDR1 LGHNA, CDR2 YNFKEQ. Trimming cost V 0 bases and J 7 bases; bases outside gene matches: 8. The CDR3 contains 18 residues. The CDR3 loop reads CASSQEWTSGGRLNEQFF. CDR3 in DNA: TGTGCCAGCAGCCAAGAATGGACTAGCGGGGGGCGATTAAATGAGCAGTTCTTC.

The V and J genes are TRBV7-3 and TRBJ2-1, with 10 nucleotides matching TRBD1. The germline V gene has CDR1 SGHTA and CDR2 FQGTGA. The V segment lost 6 bases and the J segment 8 bases; nucleotides outside the gene matches: 4. The CDR3 runs to 13 residues. The CDR3 spells CASRRDRGYEQFF. The CDR3, as DNA: TGTGCCAGCAGACGGGACAGGGGATATGAGCAGTTCTTC.

The chain couples TRBV28 to TRBJ1-6, with TRBD1 matching 7 bases. This CDR3 is 16 amino acids long. Losses at the gene ends were 3 bases for V and 2 bases for J; bases not matched to a gene: 4. CDR1 is MDHEN, CDR2 SYDVKM, per germline. CDR3 DNA sequence: TGTGCCAGCAGTTTGCCTGGACAGGCCTATAATTCACCCCTCCACTTT. It codes for CASSLPGQAYNSPLHF.

Written as DNA, the CDR3 is TGCGCCAGCATCCGGGACAGGGGCCCTTCCTACGAGCAGTACTTC. This gives the protein CASIRDRGPSYEQYF. The chain is built from TRBV5-1 and TRBJ2-7; 10 bases map to TRBD1. Germline CDR1 is SGHRS and CDR2 is YFSETQ. The J segment lost 1 base and the V segment lost 6 bases, leaving 7 bases of the junction unmatched. The CDR3 is made up of 15 amino acids.

This chain uses TRBV7-2 with TRBJ1-1; a possible D gene is TRBD1 (5 bases). CDR1 and CDR2 from the germline V gene are SGHTA and FQGNSA. The CDR3 is 14 residues long. Trimming removed 2 bases from V and 0 bases from J, with 7 bases in between. Here the CDR3 DNA reads TGTGCCAGCAGCTTAACAGGACTGAACACTGAAGCTTTCTTT. It translates to CASSLTGLNTEAFF.

V and J are TRBV2 and TRBJ2-3; the match to TRBD1 covers 12 bases. The ends lost 1 base at V and 0 bases at J; junction bases unmatched: 14. The CDR3 runs 21 residues. Germline CDR1 SNHLY, CDR2 FYNNEI. The CDR3 DNA reads TGTGCCAGCAGTGAAGAGGGTTACCCGGGACAGGGGGCGCCGAGCACAGATACGCAGTATTTT. This translates into CASSEEGYPGQGAPSTDTQYF.